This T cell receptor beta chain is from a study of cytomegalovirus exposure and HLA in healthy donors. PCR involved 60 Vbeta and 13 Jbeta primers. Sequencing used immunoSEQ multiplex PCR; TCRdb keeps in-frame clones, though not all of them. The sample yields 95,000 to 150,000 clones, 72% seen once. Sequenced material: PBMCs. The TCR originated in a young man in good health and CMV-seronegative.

The CDR3 spells CASSLSVSPNTGELFF. CDR3 in DNA: TGTGCCAGCAGCTTATCGGTCTCCCCGAACACCGGGGAGCTGTTTTTT. The genes are TRBV7-2 and TRBJ2-2; no firm D call. The CDR3 is made up of 16 amino acids. From germline, CDR1 is SGHTA and CDR2 FQGNSA. V lost 2 bases and J 0 bases, leaving 10 bases between the germline ends.